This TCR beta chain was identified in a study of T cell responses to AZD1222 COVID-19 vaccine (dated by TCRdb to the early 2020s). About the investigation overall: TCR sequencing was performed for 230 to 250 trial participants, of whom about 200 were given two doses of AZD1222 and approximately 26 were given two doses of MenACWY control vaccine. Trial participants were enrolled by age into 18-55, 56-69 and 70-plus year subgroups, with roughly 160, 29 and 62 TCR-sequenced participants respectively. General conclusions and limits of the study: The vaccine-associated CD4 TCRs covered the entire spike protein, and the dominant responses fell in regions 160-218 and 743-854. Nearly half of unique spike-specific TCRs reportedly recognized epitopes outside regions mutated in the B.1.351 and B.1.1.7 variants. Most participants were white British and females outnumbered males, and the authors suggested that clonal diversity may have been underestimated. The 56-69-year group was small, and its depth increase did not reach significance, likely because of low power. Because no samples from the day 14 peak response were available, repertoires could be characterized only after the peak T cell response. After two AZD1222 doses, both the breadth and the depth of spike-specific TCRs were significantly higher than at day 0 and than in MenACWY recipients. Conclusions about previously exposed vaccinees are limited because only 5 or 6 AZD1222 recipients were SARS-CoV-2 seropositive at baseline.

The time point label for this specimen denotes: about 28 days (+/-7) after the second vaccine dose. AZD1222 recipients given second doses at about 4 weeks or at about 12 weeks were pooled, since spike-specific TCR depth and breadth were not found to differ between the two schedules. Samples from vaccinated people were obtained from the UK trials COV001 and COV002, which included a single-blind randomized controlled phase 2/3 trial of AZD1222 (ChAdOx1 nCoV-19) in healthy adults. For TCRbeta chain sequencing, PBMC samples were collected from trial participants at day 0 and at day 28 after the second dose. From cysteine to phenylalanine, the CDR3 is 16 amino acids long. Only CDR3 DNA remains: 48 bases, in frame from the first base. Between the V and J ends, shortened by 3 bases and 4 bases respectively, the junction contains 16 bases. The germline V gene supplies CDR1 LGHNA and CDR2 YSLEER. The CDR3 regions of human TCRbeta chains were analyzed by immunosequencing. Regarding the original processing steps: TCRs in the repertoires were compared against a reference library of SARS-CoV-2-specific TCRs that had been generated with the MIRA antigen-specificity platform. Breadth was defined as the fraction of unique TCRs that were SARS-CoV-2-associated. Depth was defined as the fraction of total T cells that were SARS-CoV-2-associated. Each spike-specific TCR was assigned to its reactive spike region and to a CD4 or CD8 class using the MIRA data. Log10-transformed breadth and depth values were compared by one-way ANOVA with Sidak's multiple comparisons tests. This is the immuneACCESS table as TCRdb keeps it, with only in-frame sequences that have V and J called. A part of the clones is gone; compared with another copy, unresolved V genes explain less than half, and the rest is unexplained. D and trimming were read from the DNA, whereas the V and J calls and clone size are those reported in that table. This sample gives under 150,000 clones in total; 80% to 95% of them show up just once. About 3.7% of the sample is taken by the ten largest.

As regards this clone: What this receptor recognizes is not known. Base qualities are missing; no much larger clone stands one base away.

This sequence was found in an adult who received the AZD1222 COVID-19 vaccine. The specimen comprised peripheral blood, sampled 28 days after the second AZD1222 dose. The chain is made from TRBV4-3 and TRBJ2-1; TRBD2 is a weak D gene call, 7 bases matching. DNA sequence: TGCGCCAGCAGCCAGACCATAGGGGGAGGGTACAATGAGCAGTTCTTC. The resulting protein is CASSQTIGGGYNEQFF.